The next 5 T cell receptor beta chains were all read from a single sample in a study of blood T cell repertoires in COVID-19 (dated by TCRdb to about 2020). Receptor libraries were prepared by the immunoSEQ multiplex PCR assay. Sourced from immuneACCESS, this table was stored by TCRdb with only in-frame sequences that have V and J called. A share of the clones is absent; for the studies checked, an unresolved V gene accounts for under half, and the remainder has no known explanation. Recorded for this sample are about 220,000 clones; 65% to 85% of them occurred a single time. About 3% of the sample is held by the ten biggest clonotypes. The sample taken for sequencing was peripheral blood. Source of these receptors: a woman in her thirties who had recovered from COVID-19.

This chain joins TRBV30 and TRBJ2-1; 14 bases line up with TRBD2. CDR3 length equals 18 residues. J lost 8 bases, V lost 1 base, and 13 bases had no gene match. In germline, CDR1 is GTSNPN, CDR2 SVGIG (reference sequence). The chain's CDR3 is CAWSGHHPGLAGAYEQFF. The CDR3 nucleotides are TGTGCCTGGAGTGGGCATCATCCGGGACTAGCGGGAGCATATGAGCAGTTCTTC.

The chain uses TRBV5-1 and TRBJ1-2, with 10 bases fitting TRBD1. The germline CDR1 and CDR2 sequences are SGHRS and YFSETQ. CDR3 length equals 13 residues. Germline trimming cut 4 bases from V and 6 bases from J; bases unmatched to any gene: 3. The CDR3 nucleotides are TGCGCCAGCAGCGAGGGACAGGGGAATGGCTACACCTTC. Translating it yields CASSEGQGNGYTF.

The chain uses TRBV5-1 and TRBJ2-7; maybe TRBD2 (5 bases). Deletions cut 0 bases from V and 5 bases from J, with 6 bases between. Germline V gene data show CDR1 as SGHRS and CDR2 as YFSETQ. CDR3 length: 12 residues. The CDR3 spells CASSLAGDEQYF. CDR3 bases: TGCGCCAGCAGCTTGGCCGGGGACGAGCAGTACTTC.

The DNA for the CDR3 is TGTGCCAGTAGTACGGGTGCGGCCCAGCATTTT. Encoded protein: CASSTGAAQHF. This chain connects TRBV19 to TRBJ1-5, with unresolved D. This CDR3 has 11 amino acids. Per germline, CDR1 LNHDA and CDR2 SQIVND (reference sequence). Trimming stripped 4 bases from V and 11 bases from J, with 9 bases between.

The rearrangement uses TRBV27 and TRBJ2-3; 10 nucleotides agree with TRBD2. The CDR3 length is 16 residues. The junction had 6 bases not matched to a gene; V was cut back by 4 bases and J by 2 bases. Germline CDR1 is MNHEY and CDR2 is SMNVEV (reference sequence). The CDR3: CASSYLAGVLTDTQYF. The CDR3 DNA sequence: TGTGCCAGCAGTTATCTAGCGGGAGTGCTCACAGATACGCAGTATTTT.